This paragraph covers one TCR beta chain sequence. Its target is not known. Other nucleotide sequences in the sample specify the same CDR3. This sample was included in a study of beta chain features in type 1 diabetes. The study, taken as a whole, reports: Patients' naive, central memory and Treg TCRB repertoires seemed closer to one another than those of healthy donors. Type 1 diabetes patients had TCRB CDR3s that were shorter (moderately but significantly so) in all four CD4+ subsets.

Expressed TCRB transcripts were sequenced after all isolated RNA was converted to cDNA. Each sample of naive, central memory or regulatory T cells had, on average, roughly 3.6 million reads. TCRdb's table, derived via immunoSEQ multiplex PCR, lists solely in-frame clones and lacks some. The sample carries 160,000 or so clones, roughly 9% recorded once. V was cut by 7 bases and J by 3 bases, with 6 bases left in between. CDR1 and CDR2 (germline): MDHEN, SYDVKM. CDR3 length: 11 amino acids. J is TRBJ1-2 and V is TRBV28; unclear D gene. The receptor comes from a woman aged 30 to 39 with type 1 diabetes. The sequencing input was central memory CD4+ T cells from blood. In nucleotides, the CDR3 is TGTGCCAGCAATACGGACTATGGCTACACCTTC. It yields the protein CASNTDYGYTF.